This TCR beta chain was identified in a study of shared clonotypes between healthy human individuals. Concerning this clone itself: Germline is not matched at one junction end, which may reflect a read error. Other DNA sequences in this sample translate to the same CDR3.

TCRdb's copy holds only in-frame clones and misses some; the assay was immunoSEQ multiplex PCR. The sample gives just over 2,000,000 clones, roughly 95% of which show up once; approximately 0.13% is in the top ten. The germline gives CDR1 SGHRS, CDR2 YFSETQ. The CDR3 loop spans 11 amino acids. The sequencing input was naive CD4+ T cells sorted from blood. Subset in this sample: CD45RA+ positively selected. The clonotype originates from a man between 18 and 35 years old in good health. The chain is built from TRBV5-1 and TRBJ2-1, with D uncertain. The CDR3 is CASSSDNEQFF. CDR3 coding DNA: TGCGCCAGCAGCTCCGACAATGAGCAGTTCTTC.